This T cell receptor beta chain was obtained from a study of Ad26.COV2.S vaccination and SARS-CoV-2 variants. On the study more broadly: The authors gave Ad26.COV2.S intramuscularly, either once or twice 56 days apart.

This table comes from immunoSEQ multiplex PCR, and its TCRdb copy is limited to in-frame clones, with some not included. Of around 300,000 clones listed, 90% are singletons. Documented treatment: roughly 20 received Ad26.COV2.S at low or high dose, single or two shots; roughly five received placebo; per-sample allocation not given. Following the first vaccine or placebo injection, samples were taken on day 63. V gave up 0 bases and J gave up 0 bases, with 9 bases separating them. The germline V gene encodes CDR1 LGHDT and CDR2 YNNKEL (reference sequence). This CDR3 is built from 16 residues. The receptor's source is a person aged 18-60 years who received the Ad26.COV2.S COVID-19 vaccine or a placebo. The source material was peripheral blood, sampled in a trial of Ad26.COV2.S vaccine versus placebo. The chain employs TRBV3-1 (or the pseudogene TRBV3-2) and TRBJ2-4, with D unresolved. CDR3 in amino acids: CASSQDRPKAKNIQYF. The CDR3, as DNA: TGTGCCAGCAGCCAAGATAGACCTAAAGCCAAAAACATTCAGTACTTC.